These 12 T cell receptor beta chains were all obtained from the same sample, sequenced in a study of blood T cells in healthy people across ages. Then a second PCR, running roughly 7 to 11 cycles, was carried out with a sample-barcoded 5' primer and a J-beta primer mix. One entry per CDR3 protein results from TCRdb running MiXCR on the 5' RACE reads. Of approximately 880,000 distinct CDR3 sequences listed, 40% to 60% are singletons. Material: blood. These receptors were collected from a man aged 30-40 years in good health.

This clonotype appeared a few times. The rearrangement uses TRBV6-2 or TRBV6-3 and TRBJ2-2; D possibly corresponds to TRBD2 (5 bases). CDR3 length: 14 amino acids. V was pared by 3 bases and J by 5 bases, with 10 bases between. From germline, CDR1 is MNHEY and CDR2 SVGEGT. The CDR3 is CASSYRGSTGELFF. The DNA for the CDR3 is TGTGCCAGCAGTTATCGGGGTAGTACCGGGGAGCTGTTTTTT.

The chain joins TRBV7-2 to TRBJ2-5, with D possibly matching TRBD1 (6 bases). The CDR3 covers 15 residues. Trimming cost V 3 bases and J 11 bases, with 22 bases left between them. Germline loops: CDR1 SGHTA, CDR2 FQGNSA. In DNA, the CDR3 is TGTGCCAGCAGCTTTTCGACAGGCCAACCTGTTGAGCAGTACTTC. This sequence encodes CASSFSTGQPVEQYF. The complete variable domain, with remaining parts taken from reference TRBV7-2 and TRBJ2-5, reads GAGVSQSPSNKVTEKGKDVELRCDPISGHTALYWYRQSLGQGLEFLIYFQGNSAPDKSGLPSDRFSAERTGGSVSTLTIQRTQQEDSAVYLCASSFSTGQPVEQYFGPGTRLLVL.

This chain connects TRBV28 to TRBJ2-1; TRBD2 matches at 15 bases. This CDR3 comprises 16 residues. J was trimmed by 7 bases and V by 4 bases; bases with no gene match: 5. Looked up from germline, CDR1 is MDHEN and CDR2 is SYDVKM. For the CDR3, the DNA is TGTGCCAGCAGTTCACGGACTAGCGGGGGGGTTAATGAGCAGTTCTTC. As protein: CASSSRTSGGVNEQFF.

The rearrangement joins TRBV14 to TRBJ2-5; D call uncertain. The length of the CDR3 is 14 residues. V was cut by 6 bases and J by 1 base, with 12 bases left in between. The germline V gene has CDR1 SGHDN and CDR2 FVKESK. CDR3: CASSPRARQETQYF. DNA for the CDR3: TGTGCCAGCAGTCCACGGGCCCGCCAAGAGACCCAGTACTTC. The variable domain in full, completed from reference TRBV14 and TRBJ2-5, reads EAGVTQFPSHSVIEKGQTVTLRCDPISGHDNLYWYRRVMGKEIKFLLHFVKESKQDESGMPNNRFLAERTGGTYSTLKVQPAELEDSGVYFCASSPRARQETQYFGPGTRLLVL.

This chain connects TRBV4-1 to TRBJ1-2; D perhaps matches TRBD1 (6 bases). The germline CDR1 and CDR2 sequences are MGHRA and YSYEKL. The CDR3 runs to 11 residues. Trimming cost V 3 bases and J 8 bases, with 7 bases left between them. CDR3 coding DNA: TGCGCCAGCAGCCAGGACAGCGGCTACACCTTC. Translating gives CASSQDSGYTF.

This clonotype was observed a few times. J is TRBJ2-3 and V is TRBV29-1; 8 bases align to TRBD2. This CDR3 is 14 amino acids long. The V gene's germline CDR1 is SQVTM and CDR2 ANQGSEA. V lost 8 bases to trimming and J lost 2 bases; unmatched junction nucleotides: 9. The CDR3 region has the DNA TGCAGCACCCGCAGCGGGGGACTCACAGATACGCAGTATTTT. Translating gives CSTRSGGLTDTQYF.

As concerns this clonotype: A clone one base away is much larger, so this may be a read error. The chain uses TRBV6-2 or TRBV6-3 and TRBJ2-7, with D hard to call. Germline CDR1 is MNHEY and CDR2 is SVGEGT. Trimming took off 4 bases at V and 7 bases at J, with 11 bases between the two ends. This CDR3 spans 12 amino acids. For the CDR3, the DNA is TGTGCCAGCAGTTCCCACTACAATGAGCAGTACTTC. Translating gives CASSSHYNEQYF.

The chain has TRBV12-3 or TRBV12-4 and TRBJ2-5; TRBD1 aligns across 8 bases. The CDR3 covers 12 residues. The trim removed 6 bases at V and 11 bases at J, leaving 8 bases unmatched. The CDR3 region has the DNA TGTGCCAGCAGCGCCGCACGGGACAGGCAGTACTTC. Its translation: CASSAARDRQYF.

This clonotype was detected only a few times. The chain couples TRBV28 to TRBJ1-2, with D possibly TRBD1 on 6 matching bases. The CDR3 is 14 amino acids. Germline V lookup: CDR1 MDHEN, CDR2 SYDVKM. V lost 11 bases and J lost 4, with 20 bases in between. The CDR3 DNA reads as TGTGCCTCCATCGGGGGGGACATCGGCTATGGCTACACCTTC. This encodes CASIGGDIGYGYTF.

V usage is TRBV5-6 and J usage is TRBJ1-1; D is unclear. The V end was cut by 5 bases, the J end by 0 bases, with 17 bases between. Germline V gene lookup returns CDR1 SGHDT and CDR2 YYEEEE. There are 16 residues in the CDR3. CDR3 coding DNA: TGTGCCAGCAGTTCTACTACCAAGATGATGAACACTGAAGCTTTCTTT. Protein product: CASSSTTKMMNTEAFF.

This sequence joins TRBV6-2 or TRBV6-3 and TRBJ2-3; D gene unclear. Trimming cost V 5 bases and J 1 base, with 7 bases left between them. CDR1 is MNHEY and CDR2 is SVGEGT in the germline V gene. CDR3 length: 13 amino acids. CDR3: CASSDLGTDTQYF. DNA of the CDR3: TGTGCCAGCAGTGACTTAGGCACAGATACGCAGTATTTT.

The V and J genes are TRBV7-2 and TRBJ1-1; D remains ambiguous. Trimming pared 5 bases from V and 4 bases from J, leaving 17 bases between. The CDR3 runs 15 residues. Per germline, CDR1 SGHTA and CDR2 FQGNSA. CDR3 sequence: CASSERRGEGTEAFF. The DNA for the CDR3 is TGTGCCAGCAGCGAACGGCGCGGGGAGGGCACTGAAGCTTTCTTT.